This is a list of T cell receptor beta chains from one sample in a study of cytomegalovirus exposure and HLA in healthy donors. Sequenced by immunoSEQ multiplex PCR; TCRdb stores in-frame clones only, minus some. Of under 150,000 clones in the sample, around 76% are singletons; the top ten hold roughly 1.8%. Sequencing was done on a sample of PBMCs. The receptors were sampled from a woman between 45 and 65 years old in good health and CMV-seronegative. Each CDR3 is given with its conserved first and last residue. D genes are given only for firm matches. Clone size is given for some rows only: seen once, a few or many times, or a class if the clone is expanded.

TRBJ2-5	TRBD2	NA	TRBV4-2	CASSQDSRREGRRETQYF	TGTGCCAGCAGCCAAGATTCTAGACGGGAGGGCCGGAGAGAGACCCAGTACTTC
TRBJ1-1	TRBD1	NA	TRBV9	CASSAGGGQLNTEAFF	TGTGCCAGCAGCGCAGGGGGAGGACAGCTGAACACTGAAGCTTTCTTT
TRBJ1-1	NA	NA	TRBV19	CASSIDIQNTEAFF	TGTGCCAGTAGTATAGACATCCAGAACACTGAAGCTTTCTTT
TRBJ2-3	TRBD2	NA	TRBV9	CASSVKVPSGSQVDTQYF	TGTGCCAGCAGCGTAAAGGTCCCTAGCGGGAGTCAGGTAGATACGCAGTATTTT
TRBJ2-7	NA	NA	TRBV7-9	CASTIGTDPYEQYF	TGTGCCAGCACTATTGGGACTGACCCCTACGAGCAGTACTTC
TRBJ2-2	TRBD2	NA	TRBV6-4	CASSPTGTSGHTGELFF	TGTGCCAGCAGTCCGACCGGGACTAGCGGTCACACCGGGGAGCTGTTTTTT
TRBJ1-3	NA	NA	TRBV5-4	CASSLDRSTGNTIYF	TGTGCCAGCAGCTTGGACAGATCAACTGGAAACACCATATATTTT
TRBJ2-5	TRBD1	NA	TRBV5-1	CASSPRTGQETQYF	TGCGCCAGCAGCCCACGGACAGGCCAAGAGACCCAGTACTTC
TRBJ1-1	NA	NA	TRBV9	CASSPRQGNTEAFF	TGTGCCAGCAGCCCCAGGCAGGGGAACACTGAAGCTTTCTTT
TRBJ2-1	NA	NA	TRBV5-4	CASSLAVLATGEQFF	TGTGCCAGCAGCTTGGCCGTACTAGCAACGGGTGAGCAGTTCTTC
TRBJ1-4	NA	NA	TRBV6-5	CASSYSRQGFEKLFF	TGTGCCAGCAGTTACTCGAGGCAGGGGTTTGAAAAACTGTTTTTT
TRBJ2-5	NA	NA	TRBV6-5	CASSYRGGGYQETQYF	TGTGCCAGCAGTTACCGAGGGGGGGGGTACCAAGAGACCCAGTACTTC
TRBJ2-1	TRBD2	few	TRBV7-9	CASSLETGLAGGRNEQFF	TGTGCCAGCAGCTTAGAGACGGGACTAGCGGGAGGGCGCAATGAGCAGTTCTTC
TRBJ2-1	TRBD1	NA	TRBV18	CASSRQGVSYNEQFF	TGTGCCAGCTCCCGACAGGGGGTATCCTACAATGAGCAGTTCTTC
TRBJ2-7	TRBD1	NA	TRBV28	CASSINPGQGTYEQYF	TGTGCCAGCAGTATCAATCCGGGACAGGGGACCTACGAGCAGTACTTC
TRBJ2-7	TRBD1	NA	TRBV5-1	CASSLVGQVLYEQYF	TGCGCCAGCAGCTTGGTAGGACAGGTATTATACGAGCAGTACTTC
TRBJ2-2	TRBD2	NA	TRBV11-3	CASSLRVGTSGSTGELFF	TGTGCCAGCAGCCTGAGGGTGGGGACTAGCGGGAGCACCGGGGAGCTGTTTTTT
TRBJ2-4	NA	NA	TRBV15	CATSSPAEASNIQYF	TGTGCCACCAGCTCTCCAGCCGAGGCCTCCAACATTCAGTACTTC
TRBJ1-5	NA	NA	TRBV28	CASSLWVQGTQPQHF	TGTGCCAGCAGTTTATGGGTACAGGGAACTCAGCCCCAGCATTTT
TRBJ1-1	NA	once	TRBV6-6	CASAGATEAFF	TGTGCCAGCGCGGGAGCCACTGAAGCTTTCTTT
TRBJ1-2	TRBD1	few	TRBV30	CAWSLRGLGYGYTF	TGTGCCTGGAGTCTCAGGGGGTTGGGATATGGCTACACCTTC
TRBJ1-2	NA	NA	TRBV30	CAWMETGNYGYTF	TGTGCCTGGATGGAGACAGGCAACTATGGCTACACCTTC
TRBJ2-5	TRBD2	few	TRBV28	CASSLFGGKETQYF	TGTGCCAGCAGTTTATTCGGGGGGAAGGAGACCCAGTACTTC
TRBJ1-1	NA	NA	TRBV6-5	CASSYSGASSAEAFF	TGTGCCAGCAGTTACTCAGGGGCCTCTAGCGCTGAAGCTTTCTTT
TRBJ1-5	NA	NA	TRBV4-3	CASSQDPQVGQPQHF	TGCGCCAGCAGCCAAGACCCCCAAGTCGGGCAGCCCCAGCATTTT
TRBJ2-1	TRBD1	few	TRBV6-5	CASSQTGGGQFF	TGTGCCAGCAGTCAGACAGGGGGAGGGCAGTTCTTC
TRBJ1-5	NA	NA	TRBV7-2	CASSAGRESQPQHF	TGTGCCAGCAGCGCAGGTAGGGAGAGTCAGCCCCAGCATTTT
TRBJ1-5	NA	NA	TRBV28	CASSFRQGHQPQHF	TGTGCCAGCAGTTTTAGGCAGGGCCATCAGCCCCAGCATTTT
TRBJ2-1	NA	NA	TRBV7-2	CASSEQGRQHNEQFF	TGTGCCAGCAGCGAGCAGGGTCGGCAACACAATGAGCAGTTCTTC
TRBJ1-4	NA	NA	TRBV5-4	CASSLGLRPQTNEKLFF	TGTGCCAGCAGCTTGGGGTTGCGGCCACAAACTAATGAAAAACTGTTTTTT
TRBJ1-2	NA	NA	TRBV2	CASSSDNIYGYTF	TGTGCCAGCAGTAGTGATAACATCTATGGCTACACCTTC
TRBJ2-7	TRBD2	NA	TRBV28	CASTPPGLADSHF	TGTGCCAGCACCCCACCCGGACTAGCCGACAGTCACTTC
TRBJ1-1	NA	NA	TRBV6-1	CASSEITGRAEAFF	TGTGCCAGCAGTGAAATAACAGGGAGGGCTGAAGCTTTCTTT
TRBJ1-5	NA	NA	TRBV5-5	CASSLGVAGNQPQHF	TGTGCCAGCAGCCTCGGGGTTGCGGGCAATCAGCCCCAGCATTTT
TRBJ1-5	NA	NA	TRBV28	CASSFVSESNQPQHF	TGTGCCAGCAGTTTTGTCTCCGAGAGCAATCAGCCCCAGCATTTT
TRBJ2-7	TRBD1	NA	TRBV28	CASSSPGQGRYEQYF	TGTGCCAGCAGTTCCCCTGGACAGGGACGGTACGAGCAGTACTTC
TRBJ1-2	NA	once	TRBV4-2	CASSQRSQAIYGYTF	TGTGCCAGCAGCCAAAGGAGCCAAGCAATCTATGGCTACACCTTC
TRBJ2-3	NA	NA	TRBV11-3	CASSQWAGADTQYF	TGTGCCAGCAGCCAATGGGCAGGGGCAGATACGCAGTATTTT
TRBJ2-1	NA	NA	TRBV28	CASLDFRSYNEQFF	TGTGCCAGCCTTGACTTCCGCTCCTACAATGAGCAGTTCTTC
TRBJ1-5	NA	NA	TRBV29-1	CSVLLGGNQHF	TGCAGCGTTCTCCTCGGGGGGAACCAGCATTTT
TRBJ2-5	TRBD2	once	TRBV5-6	CASSLETGRGTQYF	TGTGCCAGCAGCTTGGAGACTGGGAGGGGGACCCAGTACTTC
TRBJ2-3	TRBD1	NA	TRBV9	CASSGGTASTDTQYF	TGTGCCAGCAGCGGAGGGACAGCTAGCACAGATACGCAGTATTTT
TRBJ1-5	TRBD1	NA	TRBV28	CASSSPMDRYNNQPQHF	TGTGCCAGCAGTTCTCCGATGGACAGGTACAACAATCAGCCCCAGCATTTT
TRBJ2-5	TRBD2	NA	TRBV9	CASSPRLAGRETQYF	TGTGCCAGCAGCCCCCGACTAGCGGGAAGGGAGACCCAGTACTTC
TRBJ2-5	TRBD2	NA	TRBV13	CASSLTLGLAGGKYQETQYF	TGTGCCAGCAGTCTTACCTTAGGACTAGCGGGAGGAAAGTACCAAGAGACCCAGTACTTC
TRBJ2-3	NA	once	TRBV28	CASSRYGGSTDTQYF	TGTGCCAGCAGTCGATACGGGGGAAGCACAGATACGCAGTATTTT
TRBJ1-2	NA	few	TRBV12-5	CASGLVTGIHGYTF	TGTGCTAGTGGTTTGGTAACAGGGATCCATGGCTACACCTTC
TRBJ2-1	NA	NA	TRBV6-5	CASSDGGPGDEQFF	TGTGCCAGCAGTGATGGAGGGCCGGGGGATGAGCAGTTCTTC
TRBJ1-1	TRBD1	NA	TRBV28	CASSRQGNTEAFF	TGTGCCAGCAGTCGACAGGGGAACACTGAAGCTTTCTTT
TRBJ2-2	TRBD2	NA	TRBV27	CASSLSQGLGVTGELFF	TGTGCCAGCAGTTTATCGCAGGGACTAGGCGTAACCGGGGAGCTGTTTTTT